The 9 T cell receptor beta chains in this list originate from one sample, sequenced in a study of neoadjuvant anti-PD-1 for oral cavity cancer. Time point given: after neoadjuvant nivolumab, at surgical resection. Repertoires were generated with immunoSEQ multiplex PCR, while TCRdb's copy carries only in-frame clones and drops some. The sample contains 9,000 to 10,000 clones, 64% of which appear only once. The starting material was PBMCs, obtained after nivolumab (anti-PD-1) treatment. All receptors derive from a person between 40 and 85 years old with oral cavity squamous cell carcinoma.

The gene calls are TRBV6-5 and TRBJ2-2; D is unclear. CDR1 is MNHEY, CDR2 SVGAGI, per germline. Trimming took 4 bases from V and 4 from J, leaving 4 bases between them. CDR3 length equals 12 residues. CDR3 in amino acids: CASSSSTGELFF. The DNA of the CDR3 is TGTGCCAGCAGTTCGAGCACCGGGGAGCTGTTTTTT.

The rearrangement joins TRBV6-1 to TRBJ2-7; D might be TRBD1 (5 bases). The V end was cut by 1 base, the J end by 0 bases, with 13 bases between. The length of the CDR3 is 16 residues. The germline V gene has CDR1 MNHNS and CDR2 SASEGT. The CDR3 sequence: CASSEDVGEISYEQYF. The CDR3 nucleotides are TGTGCCAGCAGTGAAGACGTAGGGGAAATCTCCTACGAGCAGTACTTC.

The genes are TRBV7-9 and TRBJ2-1, with D possibly matching TRBD2 (5 bases). Per the germline V gene, CDR1 is SEHNR and CDR2 is FQNEAQ (reference sequence). This CDR3 has 14 residues. Between the trimmed V and J ends, which lost 0 bases and 6 bases, there was a span of 9 bases. In DNA form, the CDR3 reads TGTGCCAGCAGCTTAGCGGTGACTATCAATGAGCAGTTCTTC. This codes for CASSLAVTINEQFF.

This chain links TRBV5-1 with TRBJ2-7; possibly TRBD2 for D (6 bases). Germline V gene data show CDR1 as SGHRS and CDR2 as YFSETQ. This CDR3 comprises 13 residues. Trimming removed 4 bases at V and 6 bases at J, with 14 bases between. The CDR3 bases are TGCGCCAGCAGCGGGACGACTAGGCTCGAGCAGTACTTC. Translation: CASSGTTRLEQYF.

The CDR3 nucleotides read TGTGCCAGTAGTATAGGCCCAGGGCGCAATCAGCCCCAGCATTTT. As protein: CASSIGPGRNQPQHF. The chain couples TRBV19 to TRBJ1-5; D possibly corresponds to TRBD1 (5 bases). From germline, CDR1 is LNHDA and CDR2 SQIVND (reference sequence). This CDR3 spans 15 amino acids. V was clipped by 1 base and J by 2 bases, with 9 bases between them.

The chain joins TRBV2 to TRBJ2-1, with D tentatively TRBD2 (6 bases). Trimming removed 8 bases at V and 0 bases at J, with 14 bases between. CDR1 and CDR2 (germline): SNHLY, FYNNEI. This CDR3 spans 15 amino acids. The CDR3, as DNA: TGTGCCAGCGGCCGGGACTCGAGCTCCTACAATGAGCAGTTCTTC. It codes for CASGRDSSSYNEQFF. The variable domain in full, with the rest retrieved from reference TRBV2 and TRBJ2-1, is EPEVTQTPSHQVTQMGQEVILRCVPISNHLYFYWYRQILGQKVEFLVSFYNNEISEKSEIFDDQFSVERPDGSNFTLKIRSTKLEDSAMYFCASGRDSSSYNEQFFGPGTRLTVL.

The gene calls are TRBV7-9 and TRBJ2-3, with 8 positions matching TRBD2. The CDR3 runs 16 residues. V was clipped by 3 bases and J by 3 bases; unmatched bases: 8. Germline V CDR1 and CDR2: SEHNR, FQNEAQ (reference sequence). The CDR3 loop reads CASSLQKRGRTDTQYF. CDR3 DNA: TGTGCCAGCAGCTTGCAGAAGCGGGGGAGGACAGATACGCAGTATTTT.

This clone showed up just a few times. The CDR3 nucleotides read TGCGCCAGCAGCCAAGAGCCACAGGTTTATAATTCACCCCTCCACTTT. Translated, it gives CASSQEPQVYNSPLHF. V is TRBV4-1 and J is TRBJ1-6; the D gene is possibly TRBD1 (5 bases). V was cut by 0 bases and J by 4 bases, with 10 bases left in between. Germline CDR1 MGHRA, CDR2 YSYEKL. There are 16 residues in the CDR3.

V gene TRBV15 combines with J gene TRBJ2-3; D remains ambiguous. The CDR3 covers 13 residues. Trimming shortened V by 0 bases and J by 5 bases, and 6 bases separated the two germline ends. CDR1 is LNHNV and CDR2 is YYDKDF in the germline V gene (reference sequence). The CDR3 sequence is CATSRDLGDTQYF. The CDR3 region has the DNA TGTGCCACCAGCAGAGATCTAGGAGATACGCAGTATTTT.